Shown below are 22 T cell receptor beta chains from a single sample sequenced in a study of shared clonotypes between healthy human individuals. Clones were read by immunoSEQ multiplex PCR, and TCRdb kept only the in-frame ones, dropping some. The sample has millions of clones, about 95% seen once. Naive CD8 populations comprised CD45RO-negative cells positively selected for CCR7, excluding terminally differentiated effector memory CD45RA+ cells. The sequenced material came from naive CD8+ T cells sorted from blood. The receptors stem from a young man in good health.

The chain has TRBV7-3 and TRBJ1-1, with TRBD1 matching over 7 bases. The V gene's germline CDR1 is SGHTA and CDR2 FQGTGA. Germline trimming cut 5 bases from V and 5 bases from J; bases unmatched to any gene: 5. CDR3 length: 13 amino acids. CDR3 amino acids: CASSPLTGTEAFF. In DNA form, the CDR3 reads TGTGCCAGCAGCCCGCTGACAGGGACTGAAGCTTTCTTT.

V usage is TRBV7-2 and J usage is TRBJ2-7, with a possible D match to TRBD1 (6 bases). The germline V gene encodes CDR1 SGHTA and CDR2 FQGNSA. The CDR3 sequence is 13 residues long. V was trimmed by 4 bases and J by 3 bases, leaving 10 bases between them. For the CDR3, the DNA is TGTGCCAGCAGCTCCGACAGGTACTACGAGCAGTACTTC. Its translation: CASSSDRYYEQYF.

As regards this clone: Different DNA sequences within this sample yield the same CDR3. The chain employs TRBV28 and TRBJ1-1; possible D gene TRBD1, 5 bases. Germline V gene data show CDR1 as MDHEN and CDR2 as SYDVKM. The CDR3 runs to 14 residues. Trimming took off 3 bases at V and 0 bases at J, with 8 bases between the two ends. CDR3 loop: CASSLVGLNTEAFF. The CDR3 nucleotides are TGTGCCAGCAGTTTGGTGGGGCTGAACACTGAAGCTTTCTTT.

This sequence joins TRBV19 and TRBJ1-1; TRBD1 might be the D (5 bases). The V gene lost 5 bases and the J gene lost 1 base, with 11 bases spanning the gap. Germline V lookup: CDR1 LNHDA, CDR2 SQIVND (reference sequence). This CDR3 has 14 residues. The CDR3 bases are TGTGCCAGTAGTGGGGCTGCCCGGAACACTGAAGCTTTCTTT. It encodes CASSGAARNTEAFF.

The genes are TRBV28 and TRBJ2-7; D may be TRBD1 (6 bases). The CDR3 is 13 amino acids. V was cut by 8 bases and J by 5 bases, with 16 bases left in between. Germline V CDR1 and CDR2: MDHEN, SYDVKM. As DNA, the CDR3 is TGTGCCAGCCCTCAGGACAGCGACCACGAGCAGTACTTC. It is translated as CASPQDSDHEQYF.

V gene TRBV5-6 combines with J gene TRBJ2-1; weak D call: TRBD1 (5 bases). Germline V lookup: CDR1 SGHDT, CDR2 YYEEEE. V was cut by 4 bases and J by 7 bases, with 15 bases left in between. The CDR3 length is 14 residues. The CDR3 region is CASSQTELRNEQFF. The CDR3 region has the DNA TGTGCCAGCAGCCAGACAGAACTAAGGAATGAGCAGTTCTTC.

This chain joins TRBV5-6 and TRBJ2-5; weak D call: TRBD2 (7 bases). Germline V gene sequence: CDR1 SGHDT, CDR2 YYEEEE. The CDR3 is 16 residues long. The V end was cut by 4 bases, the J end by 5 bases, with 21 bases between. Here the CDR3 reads CASSVGGGAFGETQYF. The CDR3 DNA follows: TGTGCCAGCAGCGTCGGCGGGGGCGCTTTTGGGGAGACCCAGTACTTC.

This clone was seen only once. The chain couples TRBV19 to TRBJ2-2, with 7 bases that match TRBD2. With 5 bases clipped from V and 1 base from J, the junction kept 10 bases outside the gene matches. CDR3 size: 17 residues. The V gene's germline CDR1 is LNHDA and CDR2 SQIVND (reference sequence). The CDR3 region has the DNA TGTGCCAGTAGTCCTCGACTAGCCTCTCTGAACACCGGGGAGCTGTTTTTT. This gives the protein CASSPRLASLNTGELFF.

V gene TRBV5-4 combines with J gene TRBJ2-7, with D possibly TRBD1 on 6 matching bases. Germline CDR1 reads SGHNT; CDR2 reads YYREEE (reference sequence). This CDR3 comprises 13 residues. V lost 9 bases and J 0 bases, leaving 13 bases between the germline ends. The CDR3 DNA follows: TGTGCCATGAACAGGGTACCCTCCTACGAGCAGTACTTC. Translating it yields CAMNRVPSYEQYF.

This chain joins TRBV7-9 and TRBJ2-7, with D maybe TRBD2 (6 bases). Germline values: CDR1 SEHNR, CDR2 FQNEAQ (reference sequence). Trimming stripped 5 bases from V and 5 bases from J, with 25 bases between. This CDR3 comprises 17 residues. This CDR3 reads CASSQTTSQGGGNEQYF. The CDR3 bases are TGTGCCAGCAGCCAAACCACTAGTCAAGGCGGCGGGAACGAGCAGTACTTC.

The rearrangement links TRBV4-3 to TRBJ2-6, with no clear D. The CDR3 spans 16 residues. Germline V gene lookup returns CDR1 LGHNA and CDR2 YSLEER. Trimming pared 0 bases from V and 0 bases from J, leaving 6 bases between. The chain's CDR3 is CASSQDRLSGANVLTF. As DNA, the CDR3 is TGCGCCAGCAGCCAAGATAGGCTCTCTGGGGCCAACGTCCTGACTTTC.

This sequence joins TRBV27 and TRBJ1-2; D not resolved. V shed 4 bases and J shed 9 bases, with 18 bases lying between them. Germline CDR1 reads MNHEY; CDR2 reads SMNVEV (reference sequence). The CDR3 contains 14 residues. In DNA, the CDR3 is TGTGCCAGCAGTTCTAGCGAGACGGCTATGAGCTACACCTTC. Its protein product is CASSSSETAMSYTF.

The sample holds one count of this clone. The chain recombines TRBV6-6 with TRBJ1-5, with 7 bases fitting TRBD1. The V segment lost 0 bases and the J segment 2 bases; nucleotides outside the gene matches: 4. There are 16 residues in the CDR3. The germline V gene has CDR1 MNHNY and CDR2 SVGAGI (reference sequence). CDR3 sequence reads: CASSYSFDRGNQPQHF. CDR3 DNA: TGTGCCAGCAGTTACTCCTTTGACAGGGGCAATCAGCCCCAGCATTTT.

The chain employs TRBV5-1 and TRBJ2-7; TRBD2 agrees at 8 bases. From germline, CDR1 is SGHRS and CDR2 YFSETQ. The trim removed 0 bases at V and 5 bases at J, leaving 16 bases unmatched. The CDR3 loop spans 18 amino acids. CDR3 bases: TGCGCCAGCAGCTTGGAGTCAGCGGGACTAGGTTTCGGACACGAGCAGTACTTC. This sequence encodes CASSLESAGLGFGHEQYF.

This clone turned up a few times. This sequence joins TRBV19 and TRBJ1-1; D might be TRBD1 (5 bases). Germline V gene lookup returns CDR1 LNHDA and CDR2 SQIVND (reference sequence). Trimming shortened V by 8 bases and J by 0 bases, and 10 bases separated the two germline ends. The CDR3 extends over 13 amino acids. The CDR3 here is CASGDLLNTEAFF. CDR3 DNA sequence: TGTGCCAGTGGGGACCTCCTGAACACTGAAGCTTTCTTT.

CDR3 DNA sequence: TGTGCCAGCAGCTTAGCTGACAGGGCCTACTACAATGAGCAGTTCTTC. This translates into CASSLADRAYYNEQFF. The gene calls are TRBV13 and TRBJ2-1; TRBD1 agrees at 7 bases. J was trimmed by 3 bases and V by 1 base; bases with no gene match: 6. CDR1 and CDR2 (germline): PRHDT, FYEKMQ (reference sequence). The CDR3 runs 16 residues.

The CDR3, as DNA: TGTGCCAGCAGCGCCCCGGGACTAGCTTCCTACAATGAGCAGTTCTTC. This codes for CASSAPGLASYNEQFF. The rearrangement joins TRBV9 to TRBJ2-1; 9 bases align to TRBD2. This CDR3 is built from 16 residues. Germline V CDR1 and CDR2: SGDLS, YYNGEE. Trimming at V came to 3 bases and at J to 1 base, leaving 5 bases not matched to a gene.

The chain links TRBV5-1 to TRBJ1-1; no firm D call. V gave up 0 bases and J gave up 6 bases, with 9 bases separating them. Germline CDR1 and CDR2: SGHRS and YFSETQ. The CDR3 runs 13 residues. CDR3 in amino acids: CASSLGGIAEAFF. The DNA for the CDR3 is TGCGCCAGCAGCTTGGGGGGAATCGCTGAAGCTTTCTTT.

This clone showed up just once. CDR3 amino acids: CASSFDGPTGQETQYF. The CDR3 DNA follows: TGTGCCAGCAGTTTTGACGGGCCCACGGGCCAAGAGACCCAGTACTTC. This chain connects TRBV7-6 to TRBJ2-5; D unclear. V was trimmed by 6 bases and J by 1 base, leaving 18 bases between them. There are 16 residues in the CDR3. Looked up from germline, CDR1 is SGHVS and CDR2 is FNYEAQ.

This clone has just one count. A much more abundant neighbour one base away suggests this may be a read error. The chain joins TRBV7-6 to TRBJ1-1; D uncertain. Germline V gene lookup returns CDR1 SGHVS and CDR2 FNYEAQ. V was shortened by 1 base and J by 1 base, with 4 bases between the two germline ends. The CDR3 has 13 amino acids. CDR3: CASSLEGNTEAFF. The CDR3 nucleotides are TGTGCCAGCAGCTTAGAGGGGAACACTGAAGCTTTCTTT.

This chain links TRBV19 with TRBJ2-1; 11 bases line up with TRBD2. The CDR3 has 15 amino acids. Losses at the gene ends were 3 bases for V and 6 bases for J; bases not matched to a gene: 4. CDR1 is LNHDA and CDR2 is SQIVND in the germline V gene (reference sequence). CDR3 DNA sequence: TGTGCCAGTAGTATTAGCGGGGGGGAGCTCAATGAGCAGTTCTTC. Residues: CASSISGGELNEQFF.

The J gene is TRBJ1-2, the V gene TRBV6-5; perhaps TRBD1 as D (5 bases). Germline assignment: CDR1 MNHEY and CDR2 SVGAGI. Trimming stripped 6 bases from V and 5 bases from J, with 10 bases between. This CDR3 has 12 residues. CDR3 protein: CASRQGYYGYTF. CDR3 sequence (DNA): TGTGCCAGCAGGCAGGGCTATTATGGCTACACCTTC.